This entry is about one T cell receptor beta chain. Sequence at one end of the junction differs from germline and may be a read error. The sample comes from a study of T-cell reconstitution after alpha-beta-depleted transplantation in children. Unique molecular identifiers were incorporated into the prepared TCRbeta library. TCRdb re-called the PCR reads with MiXCR, one entry per CDR3 protein. The sample contains over 200,000 distinct CDR3 sequences, approximately 19% of which appear only once. This TCR came from a male patient between 2 and 10 years old who had a stem cell transplant for acute lymphoblastic leukemia, so the T cells may come from the graft donor. The sample consisted of PBMCs, mostly from graft donor cells, taken 360 days after TCRalphabeta/CD19-depleted stem cell transplant.

CDR3 loop: CCARSRGPNTGELFF. The CDR3 DNA is TGCTGTGCTAGGTCGCGGGGACCGAACACCGGGGAGCTGTTTTTT. The chain joins TRBV20-1 to TRBJ2-2; D perhaps matches TRBD2 (6 bases). CDR1 DFQATT and CDR2 SNEGSKA come from the germline V gene (reference sequence). The CDR3 consists of 15 residues.